These 2 T cell receptor beta chains were sequenced from one sample in a study of cytomegalovirus exposure and HLA in healthy donors. 13 Jbeta primers and 60 Vbeta primers were used for the PCR. Here immunoSEQ multiplex PCR was the method, and the copy in TCRdb shows in-frame clones only, minus some. The table records about 150,000 clones, roughly three quarters of them present only once. The specimen was PBMCs. Every receptor here comes from a human donor in good health.

The V gene is TRBV6-1, the J gene TRBJ2-2; the D gene is possibly TRBD2 (6 bases). CDR1 and CDR2 (germline): MNHNS, SASEGT. This CDR3 comprises 15 residues. The V gene lost 2 bases and the J gene lost 5 bases, with 12 bases spanning the gap. The CDR3 sequence is CASSEKTGGTGELFF. CDR3 bases: TGTGCCAGCAGTGAAAAAACCGGGGGTACCGGGGAGCTGTTTTTT.

This chain uses TRBV7-9 with TRBJ1-2; the D gene is possibly TRBD1 (5 bases). Looked up from germline, CDR1 is SEHNR and CDR2 is FQNEAQ (reference sequence). The CDR3 is 15 residues long. Trimming took off 3 bases at V and 0 bases at J, with 11 bases between the two ends. The DNA of the CDR3 is TGTGCCAGCAGCTTCATCCCGACAGCTAACTATGGCTACACCTTC. It is translated as CASSFIPTANYGYTF.